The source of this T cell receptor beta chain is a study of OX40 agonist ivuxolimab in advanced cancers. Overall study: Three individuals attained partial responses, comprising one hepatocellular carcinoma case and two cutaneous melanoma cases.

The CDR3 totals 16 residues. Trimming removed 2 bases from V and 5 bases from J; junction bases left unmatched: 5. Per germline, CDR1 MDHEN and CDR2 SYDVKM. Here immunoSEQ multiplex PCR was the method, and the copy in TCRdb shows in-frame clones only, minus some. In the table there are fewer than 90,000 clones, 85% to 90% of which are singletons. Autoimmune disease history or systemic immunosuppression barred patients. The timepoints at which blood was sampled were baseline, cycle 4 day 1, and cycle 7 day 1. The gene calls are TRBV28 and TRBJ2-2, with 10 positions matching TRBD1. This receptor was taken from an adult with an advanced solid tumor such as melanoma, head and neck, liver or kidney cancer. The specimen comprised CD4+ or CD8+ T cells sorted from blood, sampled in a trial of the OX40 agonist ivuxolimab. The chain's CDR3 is CASSLPDRGQTGELFF. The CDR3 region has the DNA TGTGCCAGCAGTTTACCCGACAGGGGGCAGACCGGGGAGCTGTTTTTT.